One sample yielded the 15 T cell receptor beta chains listed below, sequenced in a study of T cells in Graves' hyperthyroidism and ophthalmopathy. TCR beta CDR3 region amplification was performed from RNA transcripts. With the HTBI primer set, the TCR CDR3 went through a first round of RT-PCR. TCRdb re-derived calls from the multiplex PCR reads in MiXCR, one entry per CDR3 protein. The sample yields approximately 570,000 distinct CDR3 sequences, 15% to 20% seen once. The sample taken for sequencing was blood. Receptors originate from a man in his forties with Graves' ophthalmopathy.

This sequence joins TRBV20-1 and TRBJ2-7; TRBD1 is a possible D gene (6 bases). In germline, CDR1 is DFQATT, CDR2 SNEGSKA (reference sequence). Trimming removed 6 bases at V and 0 bases at J, with 12 bases between. The CDR3 is 13 residues long. Written as DNA, the CDR3 is TGCAGTGCCCCGACAGGAGCCTCCTACGAGCAGTACTTC. Its protein is CSAPTGASYEQYF.

This clonotype was detected ten times or more. J is TRBJ2-7 and V is TRBV12-3 or TRBV12-4; 8 nucleotides align to TRBD1. Trimming removed 5 bases from V and 5 bases from J; junction bases left unmatched: 8. There are 14 residues in the CDR3. This chain's CDR3 is CASSARTGFHEQYF. Written as DNA, the CDR3 is TGTGCCAGCAGTGCTAGGACAGGGTTCCACGAGCAGTACTTC.

This clonotype has just a few counts. The CDR3 coding sequence is TGTGCCAGCAGTTACCGTGATAATTCACCCCTCCACTTT. Its translation: CASSYRDNSPLHF. The V and J genes are TRBV6-6 and TRBJ1-6; no clear D. CDR3 size: 13 residues. The V end lost 2 bases, the J end lost 5 bases, and 4 bases lay between the germline ends. Germline V gives CDR1 MNHNY, CDR2 SVGAGI (reference sequence).

This clonotype was counted a few times. J is TRBJ2-3 and V is TRBV20-1; the match to TRBD2 covers 11 bases. CDR3 length: 19 residues. The J segment lost 5 bases and the V segment lost 1 base, leaving 17 bases of the junction unmatched. Looked up from germline, CDR1 is DFQATT and CDR2 is SNEGSKA (reference sequence). CDR3 coding DNA: TGCAGTGCTAGAGCCGACAATCGCCGGCGACTAGCGGGAAAAGATACGCAGTATTTT. Amino acid sequence: CSARADNRRRLAGKDTQYF.

This clonotype was seen only a few times. The chain employs TRBV7-6 and TRBJ2-3; 7 bases agree with TRBD2. Trimming took 0 bases from V and 7 from J; bases not matched to a gene: 4. Per germline, CDR1 SGHVS and CDR2 FNYEAQ. This CDR3 has 14 amino acids. DNA of the CDR3: TGTGCCAGCAGCTTAGCGCGGGGGAGCCATACGCAGTATTTT. Translation gives CASSLARGSHTQYF. Supplemented by reference TRBV7-6 and TRBJ2-3, the full variable domain reads GAGVSQSPRYKVTKRGQDVALRCDPISGHVSLYWYRQALGQGPEFLTYFNYEAQQDKSGLPNDRFSAERPEGSISTLTIQRTEQRDSAMYRCASSLARGSHTQYFGPGTRLTVL.

This clonotype occurred many times. The chain links TRBV10-3 to TRBJ2-7; tentative D call: TRBD1 (6 bases). Germline-derived CDR1 and CDR2 are ENHRY and SYGVKD. V was clipped by 3 bases and J by 5 bases, with 11 bases between them. CDR3 length: 13 residues. Written as DNA, the CDR3 is TGTGCCATCAGTGATCAGGGGCCGGACGAGCAGTACTTC. Encoded protein: CAISDQGPDEQYF.

This chain joins TRBV27 and TRBJ2-7, with 7 positions matching TRBD2. The CDR3 covers 12 residues. V gave up 8 bases and J gave up 6 bases; unmatched junction bases: 7. The germline gives CDR1 MNHEY, CDR2 SMNVEV (reference sequence). CDR3 amino acids: CASRSGEGEQYF. CDR3 DNA sequence: TGTGCCAGCCGTTCGGGGGAGGGCGAGCAGTACTTC.

A word on this clonotype: This could be a read error, since a much larger clone is one nucleotide away. This chain connects TRBV12-3 or TRBV12-4 to TRBJ2-1, with D perhaps matching TRBD1 (6 bases). CDR3 length: 16 amino acids. The CDR3 region is CASTDQGQFSYDEQFF. CDR3 bases: TGTGCCAGCACCGACCAAGGACAGTTCTCCTACGATGAGCAGTTCTTC.

This clonotype came up many times. This chain joins TRBV12-5 and TRBJ2-1; perhaps TRBD2 as D (6 bases). This CDR3 has 15 amino acids. The V and J ends lost 7 bases and 7 bases respectively, with 20 bases between them. Germline V gene lookup returns CDR1 LGHNT and CDR2 FRNRAP. CDR3 residues: CASALPGLAINEQFF. The CDR3 DNA sequence: TGTGCTAGTGCCCTACCGGGACTGGCGATAAATGAGCAGTTCTTC.

The chain recombines TRBV6-2 or TRBV6-3 with TRBJ2-7, with a possible D match to TRBD2 (6 bases). The CDR3 covers 15 residues. Germline V gene sequence: CDR1 MNHEY, CDR2 SVGEGT. V dropped 7 bases and J dropped 1 base, with 17 bases sitting between them. Here the CDR3 reads CASTGGEAGSYEQYF. Here the CDR3 DNA reads TGTGCCAGCACCGGAGGGGAGGCGGGTTCCTACGAGCAGTACTTC.

CDR3 nucleotides: TGTGCCAGTAGTAGATATAGCGGGAGAGAAGAGACCCAGTACTTC. It encodes CASSRYSGREETQYF. The rearrangement joins TRBV19 to TRBJ2-5; 9 bases agree with TRBD2. Unmatched junction bases numbered 6, after V lost 4 bases and J lost 3 bases. Germline V gives CDR1 LNHDA, CDR2 SQIVND (reference sequence). The CDR3 has 15 residues.

This clonotype was observed many times. The chain links TRBV7-2 to TRBJ2-7; 9 nucleotides align to TRBD2. J was trimmed by 3 bases and V by 1 base; bases with no gene match: 7. CDR3 length: 16 amino acids. In germline, CDR1 is SGHTA, CDR2 FQGNSA. This CDR3 is CASSLVSSGSIYEQYF. CDR3 nucleotides: TGTGCCAGCAGCTTAGTGAGTAGCGGGAGTATCTACGAGCAGTACTTC.

This clonotype was observed a few times. V is TRBV19 and J is TRBJ2-2, with 7 bases matching TRBD2. The CDR3 has 15 amino acids. Germline assignment: CDR1 LNHDA and CDR2 SQIVND (reference sequence). The trim removed 6 bases at V and 2 bases at J, leaving 6 bases unmatched. The CDR3, as DNA: TGTGCCAGTAGCGTTTGGGACTACAACACCGGGGAGCTGTTTTTT. Its translation is CASSVWDYNTGELFF.

V is TRBV20-1 and J is TRBJ2-4; no firm D call. CDR1 DFQATT and CDR2 SNEGSKA come from the germline V gene (reference sequence). Trimming removed 6 bases from V and 1 base from J, with 13 bases in between. The CDR3 runs to 14 residues. The chain's CDR3 is CSAKPSSAKNIQYF. The DNA of the CDR3 is TGCAGTGCCAAACCTTCCTCGGCCAAAAACATTCAGTACTTC.

The chain carries TRBV18 and TRBJ1-3; 7 bases align to TRBD1. This CDR3 contains 18 residues. With V trimmed by 2 bases and J by 0 bases, 10 bases remained unmatched. In germline, CDR1 is KGHSH, CDR2 LQKENI. The CDR3: CASSPIDRDVISGNTIYF. CDR3 nucleotides: TGTGCCAGCTCACCAATAGACAGGGACGTTATCTCTGGAAACACCATATATTTT.